The T cell receptor beta chain described here comes from a study of T cells in tumors after PD-1 blockade. Study at large: Some patients also took daily vismodegib 150 mg during anti-PD-1 treatment.

Some clones are missing from TCRdb's copy, which holds only in-frame ones; the method was immunoSEQ multiplex PCR. The data hold tens of thousands of clones, with about 74% observed a single time. V was cut by 6 bases and J by 9 bases, with 18 bases left in between. This CDR3 has 15 amino acids. The germline CDR1 and CDR2 sequences are SGHDN and FVKESK. Template: tumor biopsy or peripheral blood genomic DNA, about 600-6,004 ng per sample. The receptor's source is a human donor with basal cell carcinoma. The input for sequencing was PBMCs, taken after anti-PD-1 treatment. The V and J genes are TRBV14 and TRBJ1-6; tentatively, D is TRBD1 (5 bases). The CDR3 protein is CASSQTGGRGSPLHF. Written as DNA, the CDR3 is TGTGCCAGCAGTCAGACTGGAGGTAGGGGTTCACCCCTCCACTTT.